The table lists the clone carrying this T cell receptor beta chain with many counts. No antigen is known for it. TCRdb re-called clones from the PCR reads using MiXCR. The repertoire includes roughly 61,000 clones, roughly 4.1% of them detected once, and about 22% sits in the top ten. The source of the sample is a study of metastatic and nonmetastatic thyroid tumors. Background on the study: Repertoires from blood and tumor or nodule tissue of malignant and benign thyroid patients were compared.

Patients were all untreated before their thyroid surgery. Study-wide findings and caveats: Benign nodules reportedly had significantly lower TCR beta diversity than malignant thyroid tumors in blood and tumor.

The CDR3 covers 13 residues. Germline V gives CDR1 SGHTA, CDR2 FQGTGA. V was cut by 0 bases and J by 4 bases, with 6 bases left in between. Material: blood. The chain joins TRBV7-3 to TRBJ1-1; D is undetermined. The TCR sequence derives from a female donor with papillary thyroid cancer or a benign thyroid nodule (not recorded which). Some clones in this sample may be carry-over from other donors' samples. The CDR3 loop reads CASSLTGRTEAFF. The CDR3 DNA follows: TGTGCCAGCAGCTTAACAGGACGCACTGAAGCTTTCTTT.